The source of this T cell receptor beta chain is a study of molecular identifiers for immune sequencing clone quantification. Via MiXCR, TCRdb re-called the PCR reads, giving one row per CDR3 protein. The sample consists of around 460,000 distinct CDR3 sequences, 20% to 25% of them appearing once. Unmatched junction bases numbered 11, after V lost 1 base and J lost 7 bases. Germline V lookup: CDR1 SQVTM, CDR2 ANQGSEA. The CDR3 runs 16 residues. Regarding this clonotype: Its target is not known.

Findings and limits, study-wide: Clones above 20 RNA copies contained over 97% of effector molecules but under 1% of naive ones.

Sequenced input: naive CD8+ T cells from blood, with Jurkat cell RNA spiked in. Described subset: FACS-sorted CD8+CD4-CCR7+CD45RA+ naive T cells. This rearrangement joins TRBV29-1 to TRBJ2-1, with 9 bases matching TRBD2. This TCR was sampled from a human donor in good health. Some libraries in this study had Jurkat cell RNA spiked in. The CDR3 spells CSVEAASGIVRNEQFF. In DNA, the CDR3 is TGCAGCGTTGAAGCGGCTAGCGGGATAGTGAGAAATGAGCAGTTCTTC.